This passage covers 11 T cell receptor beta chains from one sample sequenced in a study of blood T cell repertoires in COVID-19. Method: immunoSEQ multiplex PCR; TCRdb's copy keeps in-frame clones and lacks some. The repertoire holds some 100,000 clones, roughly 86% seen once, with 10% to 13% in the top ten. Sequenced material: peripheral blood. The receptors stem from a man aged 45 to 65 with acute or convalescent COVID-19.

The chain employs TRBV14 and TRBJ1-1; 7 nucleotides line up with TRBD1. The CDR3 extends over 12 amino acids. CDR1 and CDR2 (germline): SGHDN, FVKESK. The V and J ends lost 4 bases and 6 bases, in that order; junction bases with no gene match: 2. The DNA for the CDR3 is TGTGCCAGCAGCCGGCAGGGGGCTGAAGCTTTCTTT. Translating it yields CASSRQGAEAFF.

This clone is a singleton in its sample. CDR3 in amino acids: CASVASGTGDNEQFF. The CDR3, as DNA: TGCGCCAGCGTAGCTAGCGGGACAGGGGACAATGAGCAGTTCTTC. The chain recombines TRBV5-1 with TRBJ2-1; the D gene is possibly TRBD1 (10 bases). Per the germline V gene, CDR1 is SGHRS and CDR2 is YFSETQ. The V gene lost 7 bases and the J gene lost 5 bases, with 19 bases spanning the gap. The CDR3 has 15 amino acids. Complete variable domain (other parts from reference TRBV5-1 and TRBJ2-1): KAGVTQTPRYLIKTRGQQVTLSCSPISGHRSVSWYQQTPGQGLQFLFEYFSETQRNKGNFPGRFSGRQFSNSRSEMNVSTLELGDSALYLCASVASGTGDNEQFFGPGTRLTVL.

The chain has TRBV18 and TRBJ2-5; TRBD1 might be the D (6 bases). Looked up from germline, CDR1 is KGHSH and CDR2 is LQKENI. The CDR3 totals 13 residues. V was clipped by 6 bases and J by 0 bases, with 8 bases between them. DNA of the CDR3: TGTGCCAGCTCCCAGGGGTACCAAGAGACCCAGTACTTC. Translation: CASSQGYQETQYF.

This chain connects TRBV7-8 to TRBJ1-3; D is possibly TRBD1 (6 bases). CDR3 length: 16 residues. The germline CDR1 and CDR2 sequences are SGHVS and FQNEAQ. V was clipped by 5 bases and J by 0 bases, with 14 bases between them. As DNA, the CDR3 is TGTGCCAGCAGCCCCCAAGACAGGAGCTCTGGAAACACCATATATTTT. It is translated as CASSPQDRSSGNTIYF. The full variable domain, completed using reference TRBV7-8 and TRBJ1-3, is GAGVSQSPRYKVAKRGQDVALRCDPISGHVSLFWYQQALGQGPEFLTYFQNEAQLDKSGLPSDRFFAERPEGSVSTLKIQRTQQEDSAVYLCASSPQDRSSGNTIYFGEGSWLTVV.

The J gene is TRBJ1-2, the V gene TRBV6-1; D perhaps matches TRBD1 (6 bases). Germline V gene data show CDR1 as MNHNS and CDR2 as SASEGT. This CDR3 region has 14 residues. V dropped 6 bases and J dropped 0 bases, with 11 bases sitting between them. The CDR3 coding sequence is TGTGCCAGCAGCCCCGGGACAACTAACTATGGCTACACCTTC. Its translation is CASSPGTTNYGYTF.

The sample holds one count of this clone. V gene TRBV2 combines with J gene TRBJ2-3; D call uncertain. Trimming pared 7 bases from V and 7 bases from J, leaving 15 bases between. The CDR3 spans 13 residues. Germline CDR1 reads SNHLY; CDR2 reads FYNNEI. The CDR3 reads CASTPIRGNTQYF. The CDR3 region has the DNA TGTGCCAGCACCCCCATAAGAGGAAATACGCAGTATTTT.

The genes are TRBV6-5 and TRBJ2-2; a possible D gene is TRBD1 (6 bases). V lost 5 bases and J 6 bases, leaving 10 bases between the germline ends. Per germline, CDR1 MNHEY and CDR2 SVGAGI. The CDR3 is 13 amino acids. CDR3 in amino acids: CASSRNRAGELFF. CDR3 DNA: TGTGCCAGCAGTCGTAACAGGGCCGGGGAGCTGTTTTTT.

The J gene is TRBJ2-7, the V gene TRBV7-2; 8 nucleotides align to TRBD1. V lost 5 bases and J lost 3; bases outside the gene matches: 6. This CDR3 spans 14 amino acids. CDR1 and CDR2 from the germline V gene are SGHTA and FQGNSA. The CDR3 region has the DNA TGTGCCAGCAGCCCGTCGACAGGGGTCTACGAGCAGTACTTC. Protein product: CASSPSTGVYEQYF.

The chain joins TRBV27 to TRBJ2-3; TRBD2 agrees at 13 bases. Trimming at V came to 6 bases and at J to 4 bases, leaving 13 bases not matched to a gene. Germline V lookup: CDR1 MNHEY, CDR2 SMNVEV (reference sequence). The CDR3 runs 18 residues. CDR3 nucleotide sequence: TGTGCCAGCAGCCCCGGGACTAGCGGGGTCTGGGTTTCAGATACGCAGTATTTT. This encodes CASSPGTSGVWVSDTQYF.

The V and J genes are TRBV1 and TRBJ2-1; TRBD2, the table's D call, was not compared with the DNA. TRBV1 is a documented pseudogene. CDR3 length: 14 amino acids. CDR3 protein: CTKARAISYNEQFF. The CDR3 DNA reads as TGCACCAAGGCGCGGGCCATCTCCTACAATGAGCAGTTCTTC.

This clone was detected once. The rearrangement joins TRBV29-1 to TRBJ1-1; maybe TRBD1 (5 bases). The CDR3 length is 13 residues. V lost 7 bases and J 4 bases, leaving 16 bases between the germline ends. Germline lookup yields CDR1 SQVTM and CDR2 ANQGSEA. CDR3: CSGRDGGGTEAFF. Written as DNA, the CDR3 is TGCAGCGGACGGGACGGGGGGGGCACTGAAGCTTTCTTT.